Listed below are T cell receptor beta chains from one sample, sequenced in a study of shared clonotypes between healthy human individuals. The data were produced by immunoSEQ multiplex PCR, yet TCRdb's version contains in-frame clones alone and is incomplete. This table has approximately 1,000,000 clones, 77% appearing once. Material: memory CD4+ T cells from PBMCs. The receptor set was obtained from a man in his late teens or twenties in good health. Some clones in this sample may be carry-over from other donors' samples. Each CDR3 is given with its conserved first and last residue. The D gene is left open where the match is weak. Expanded clones get a size class; other rows say once, few or many, or leave the size out.

j_call d_call cdr3_length clone_size v_call cdr3_nt cdr3_aa
TRBJ1-2 - 16 - TRBV7-9 TGTGCCAGCAGCTTACCAGGTGCTCGGACACCGATCGGCTACACCTTC CASSLPGARTPIGYTF
TRBJ2-1 - 14 - TRBV2 TGTGCCAGCAGTGAAAGGGCAGGGGGGGATGAGCAGTTCTTC CASSERAGGDEQFF
TRBJ2-6 - 15 - TRBV6-4 TGTGCCAGCAGCCCCCGGGAGACTGGGGCCAACGTCCTGACTTTC CASSPRETGANVLTF
TRBJ1-3 TRBD1 17 - TRBV19 TGTGCCAGTAGTATGCGTTATCGTCGGACAGGTGGAAACACCATATATTTT CASSMRYRRTGGNTIYF
TRBJ1-2 - 14 - TRBV10-3 TGTGCCATCAGTGAGTCGTGGGGAAACTATGGCTACACCTTC CAISESWGNYGYTF
TRBJ2-6 TRBD1 16 - TRBV28 TGTGCCAGCGGATGGACAGGGGGCTTTGGGGCCAACGTCCTGACTTTC CASGWTGGFGANVLTF
TRBJ2-1 TRBD2 20 - TRBV27 TGTGCCAGCAGTTCCCCTTTACGCGGGAGGTCCGGGGGGAGACCTCATGAGCAGTTCTTC CASSSPLRGRSGGRPHEQFF
TRBJ2-1 TRBD1 15 - TRBV10-3 TGTGCCATCAGTTATAACAGGGGCGATAGGAATGAGCAGTTCTTC CAISYNRGDRNEQFF
TRBJ2-3 TRBD1 15 few TRBV5-1 TGCGCCAGCAGCCACGGGGACAGGGGCACAGATACGCAGTATTTT CASSHGDRGTDTQYF
TRBJ2-7 - 14 - TRBV27 TGTGCCAGCAGTTTATACGGGTTCCCTGGAGAGCAGTACTTC CASSLYGFPGEQYF
TRBJ1-1 TRBD1 16 - TRBV7-2 TGTGCCAGCAGCCCCCGTGGGACAGGGGGGAACACTGAAGCTTTCTTT CASSPRGTGGNTEAFF
TRBJ2-5 - 11 - TRBV7-8 TGTGCCAGCAGCCACCCCGGGACCCAGTACTTC CASSHPGTQYF
TRBJ2-3 - 14 - TRBV19 TGTGCCAGTAGTACTCAGTTAGGGACAGATACGCAGTATTTT CASSTQLGTDTQYF